This TCR beta chain was sequenced in a study of Ad26.COV2.S vaccination and SARS-CoV-2 variants. Study-wide results and caveats: Recipients of either vaccine or placebo displayed similar breadth of non-spike TCRs. The study found higher spike-specific TCR breadth in vaccine than placebo recipients. Total T cell responses, in the TCR breadth and depth analyses, may have been underestimated. Reported findings describe substantial breadth in spike-specific CD8+ and CD4+ T cell responses following vaccination.

TCRdb's table, derived via immunoSEQ multiplex PCR, lists solely in-frame clones and lacks some. The sample lists hundreds of thousands of clones, around 92% occurring once. As concerns this clone: Antigen specificity is unknown.

The CDR3 has 17 residues. CDR1 is KGHDR and CDR2 is SFDVKD in the germline V gene. Germline trimming cut 5 bases from V and 2 bases from J; bases unmatched to any gene: 5. Sequencing used peripheral blood, obtained after recovery from COVID-19. The genes are TRBV24-1 and TRBJ2-3, with TRBD2 matching over 14 bases. This clonotype was obtained from a human donor who had recovered from COVID-19. The CDR3 is CATSGKGLAGDTDTQYF. DNA for the CDR3: TGTGCCACCAGTGGGAAGGGACTAGCGGGGGACACAGATACGCAGTATTTT.